This TCR beta chain originates from a study of cytomegalovirus exposure and HLA in healthy donors. Study results and limitations: V- and J-gene trimming of TCR beta was linked (in a later analysis) to a missense DCLRE1C variant.

To note about this clone: Its antigen is undetermined. Its ends do not fully match the called genes, so a read error is possible.

PCR involved 60 Vbeta and 13 Jbeta primers. Assay: immunoSEQ multiplex PCR; the TCRdb copy retains only in-frame clones and omits some. The sample lists more than 95,000 clones, roughly 79% occurring once. Germline CDR1 and CDR2: SGHAT and FQNNGV. The length of the CDR3 is 15 residues. The chain links TRBV11-2 to TRBJ1-1, with D maybe TRBD1 (6 bases). The source of this sequence is a male donor in good health and CMV-seronegative. Sequenced input: PBMCs. The CDR3 reads CASSVDRTLNTEAFF. The CDR3 nucleotides read TGTGCCAGCAGCGTAGACAGGACACTGAACACTGAAGCTTTCTTT.